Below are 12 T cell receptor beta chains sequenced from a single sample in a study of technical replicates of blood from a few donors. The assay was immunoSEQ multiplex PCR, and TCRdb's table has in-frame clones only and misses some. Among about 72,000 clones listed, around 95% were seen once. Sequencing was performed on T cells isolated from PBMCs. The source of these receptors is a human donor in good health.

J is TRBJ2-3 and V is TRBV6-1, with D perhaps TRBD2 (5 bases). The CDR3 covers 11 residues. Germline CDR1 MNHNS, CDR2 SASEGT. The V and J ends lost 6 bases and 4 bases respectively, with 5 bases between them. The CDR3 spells CASREADTQYF. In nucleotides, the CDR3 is TGTGCCAGCAGGGAGGCAGATACGCAGTATTTT.

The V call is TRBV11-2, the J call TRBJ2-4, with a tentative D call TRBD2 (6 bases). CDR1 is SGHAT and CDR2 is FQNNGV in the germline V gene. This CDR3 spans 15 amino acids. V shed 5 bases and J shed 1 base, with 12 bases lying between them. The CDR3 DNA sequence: TGTGCCAGCAGCGGGTTACGGGAGGCCAAAAACATTCAGTACTTC. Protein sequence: CASSGLREAKNIQYF. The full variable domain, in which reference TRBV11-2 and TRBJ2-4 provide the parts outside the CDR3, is EAGVAQSPRYKIIEKRQSVAFWCNPISGHATLYWYQQILGQGPKLLIQFQNNGVVDDSQLPKDRFSAERLKGVDSTLKIQPAKLEDSAVYLCASSGLREAKNIQYFGAGTRLSVL.

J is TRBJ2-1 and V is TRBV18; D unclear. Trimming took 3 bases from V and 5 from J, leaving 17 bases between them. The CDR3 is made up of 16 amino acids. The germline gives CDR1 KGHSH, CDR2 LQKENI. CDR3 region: CASSPGRGRRNNEQFF. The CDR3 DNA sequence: TGTGCCAGCTCACCCGGTAGAGGCCGTCGGAACAATGAGCAGTTCTTC.

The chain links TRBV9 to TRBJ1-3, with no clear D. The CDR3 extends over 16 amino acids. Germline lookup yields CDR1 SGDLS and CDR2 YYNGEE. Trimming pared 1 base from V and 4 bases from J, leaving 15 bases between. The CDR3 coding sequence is TGTGCCAGCAGCGTACAACAGATGGCTGTCGGAAACACCATATATTTT. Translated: CASSVQQMAVGNTIYF.

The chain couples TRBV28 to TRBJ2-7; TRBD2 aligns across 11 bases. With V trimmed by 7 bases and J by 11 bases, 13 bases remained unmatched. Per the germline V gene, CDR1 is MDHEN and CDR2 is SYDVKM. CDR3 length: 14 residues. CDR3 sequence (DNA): TGTGCCAGCATCTCTTCGGGTAGCGGGAGGGCCGAGTACTTC. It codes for CASISSGSGRAEYF.

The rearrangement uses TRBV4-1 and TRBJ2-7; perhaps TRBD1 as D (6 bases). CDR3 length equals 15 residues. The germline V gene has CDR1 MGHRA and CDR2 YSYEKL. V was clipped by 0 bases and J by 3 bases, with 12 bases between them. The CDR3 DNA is TGCGCCAGCAGCCAAGATAAACAGGGAATCTACGAGCAGTACTTC. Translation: CASSQDKQGIYEQYF.

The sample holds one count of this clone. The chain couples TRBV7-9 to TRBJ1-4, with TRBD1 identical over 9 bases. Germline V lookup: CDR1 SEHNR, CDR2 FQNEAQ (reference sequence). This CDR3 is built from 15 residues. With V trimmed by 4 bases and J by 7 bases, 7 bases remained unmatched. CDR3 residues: CASSSGQGLVEKLFF. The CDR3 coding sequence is TGTGCCAGCAGCTCGGGACAGGGACTCGTTGAAAAACTGTTTTTT.

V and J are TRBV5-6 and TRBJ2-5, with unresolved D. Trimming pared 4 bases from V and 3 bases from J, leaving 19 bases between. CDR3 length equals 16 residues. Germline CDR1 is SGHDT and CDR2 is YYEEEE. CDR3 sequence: CASSGQKAQFKETQYF. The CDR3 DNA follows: TGTGCCAGCAGCGGGCAAAAGGCGCAATTCAAAGAGACCCAGTACTTC.

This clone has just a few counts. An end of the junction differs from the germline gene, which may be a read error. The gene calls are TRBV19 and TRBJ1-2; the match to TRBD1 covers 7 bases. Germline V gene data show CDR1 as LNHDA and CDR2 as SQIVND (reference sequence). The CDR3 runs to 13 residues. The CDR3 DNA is TGTGCCAGTCAAAGGACAGGAGGTTATGGCAGAGCCTTC. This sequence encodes CASQRTGGYGRAF.

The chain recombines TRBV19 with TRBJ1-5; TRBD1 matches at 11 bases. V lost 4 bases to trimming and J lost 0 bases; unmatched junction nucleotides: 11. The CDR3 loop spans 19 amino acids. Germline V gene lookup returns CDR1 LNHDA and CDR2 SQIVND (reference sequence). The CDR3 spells CASSRGRDRGSNSNQPQHF. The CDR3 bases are TGTGCCAGTAGTAGGGGGAGGGACAGGGGGAGTAATAGCAATCAGCCCCAGCATTTT. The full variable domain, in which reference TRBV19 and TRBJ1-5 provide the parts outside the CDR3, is DGGITQSPKYLFRKEGQNVTLSCEQNLNHDAMYWYRQDPGQGLRLIYYSQIVNDFQKGDIAEGYSVSREKKESFPLTVTSAQKNPTAFYLCASSRGRDRGSNSNQPQHFGDGTRLSIL.

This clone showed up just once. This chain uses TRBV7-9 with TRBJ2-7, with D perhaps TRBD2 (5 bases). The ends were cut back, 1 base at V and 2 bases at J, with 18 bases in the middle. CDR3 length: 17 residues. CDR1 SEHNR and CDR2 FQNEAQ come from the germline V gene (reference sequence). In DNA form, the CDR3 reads TGTGCCAGCAGCTTAGACCAAGTAGGGAGTGGGCCCTACGAGCAGTACTTC. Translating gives CASSLDQVGSGPYEQYF.

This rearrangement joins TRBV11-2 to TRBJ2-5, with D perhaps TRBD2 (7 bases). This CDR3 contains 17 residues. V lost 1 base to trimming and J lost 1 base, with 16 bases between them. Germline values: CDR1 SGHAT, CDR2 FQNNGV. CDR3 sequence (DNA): TGTGCCAGCAGCTTAGGTTTAACGGGGGGCCTCCAAGAGACCCAGTACTTC. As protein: CASSLGLTGGLQETQYF.